The rows below give T cell receptor beta chains drawn from one sample of a study of cytomegalovirus exposure and HLA in healthy donors. Profiled with immunoSEQ multiplex PCR; TCRdb holds only in-frame clones, not every one. This table holds about 93,000 clones, 78% found once. The sequenced material came from PBMCs. These receptors all come from a woman aged 35 to 49 in good health and CMV-seronegative. Both conserved end residues are part of each CDR3. Each record gives: clone size, J gene, V gene, D gene, CDR3 protein, CDR3 DNA. A D gene is named only where the DNA matches it firmly. Expanded clones are given a class, and other clones once, few, many or no size at all.

>NA|TRBJ2-2|TRBV29-1|NA
CSVEGRRGELFF
TGCAGCGTTGAAGGTCGTCGCGGGGAGCTGTTTTTT
>NA|TRBJ2-7|TRBV30|NA
CAWSGRAEQYF
TGTGCCTGGAGTGGGAGAGCGGAGCAGTACTTC
>few|TRBJ1-1|TRBV19|NA
CASSGVNTEAFF
TGTGCCAGTAGCGGGGTGAACACTGAAGCTTTCTTT
>NA|TRBJ1-2|TRBV19|TRBD1
CASSLTPGQGVYGYTF
TGTGCCAGTAGTTTAACTCCGGGACAGGGGGTCTATGGCTACACCTTC
>NA|TRBJ2-2|TRBV28|TRBD1
CASRPTQGAMTGELFF
TGTGCCAGCAGACCAACCCAGGGGGCTATGACCGGGGAGCTGTTTTTT
>NA|TRBJ1-5|TRBV5-1|TRBD1
CASSLGTGQGNQPQHF
TGCGCCAGCAGCCTAGGAACCGGACAGGGAAATCAGCCCCAGCATTTT
>NA|TRBJ1-2|TRBV6-6|NA
CASSPSSYYGYTF
TGTGCCAGCAGCCCGTCCTCCTACTATGGCTACACCTTC
>NA|TRBJ1-2|TRBV9|TRBD1
CASSTGTGEESTF
TGTGCCAGCAGTACCGGGACAGGGGAAGAATCCACCTTC
>NA|TRBJ2-1|TRBV5-4|TRBD2
CASSSGLAGVSEQFF
TGTGCCAGCAGCTCGGGACTAGCGGGAGTGAGTGAGCAGTTCTTC
>few|TRBJ1-1|TRBV7-6|TRBD1
CASSLETGGSWRNTEAFF
TGTGCCAGCAGCTTAGAGACAGGGGGCAGTTGGAGGAACACTGAAGCTTTCTTT
>NA|TRBJ2-5|TRBV5-4|TRBD1
CASSIQGFEETQYF
TGTGCCAGCAGCATACAGGGGTTTGAAGAGACCCAGTACTTC
>NA|TRBJ2-7|TRBV28|TRBD1
CASRRQGARNEQYF
TGTGCCAGCAGAAGACAGGGGGCCAGGAACGAGCAGTACTTC
>NA|TRBJ2-2|TRBV5-1|TRBD2
CASSSSGRANTGELFF
TGCGCCAGCAGCTCTAGCGGGAGGGCAAACACCGGGGAGCTGTTTTTT
>once|TRBJ2-7|TRBV28|NA
CASRLDSKGSYEQYF
TGTGCCAGCAGGCTTGACAGTAAAGGCTCCTACGAGCAGTACTTC
>NA|TRBJ1-5|TRBV28|TRBD1
CASTIQGAGQPQHF
TGTGCCAGCACGATACAGGGGGCCGGTCAGCCCCAGCATTTT
>NA|TRBJ2-7|TRBV15|TRBD2
CATSERTSGPVEQYF
TGTGCCACCAGCGAAAGGACTAGCGGCCCCGTCGAGCAGTACTTC
>few|TRBJ2-1|TRBV11-1|TRBD2
CASNLGGSGYNEQFF
TGTGCCAGCAACCTGGGGGGGAGCGGCTACAATGAGCAGTTCTTC
>NA|TRBJ1-2|TRBV7-9|NA
CASSPPRGDGYTF
TGTGCCAGCAGCCCACCCAGGGGCGATGGCTACACCTTC
>once|TRBJ1-2|TRBV9|NA
CASNQRGTPRNYGYTF
TGTGCCAGCAACCAGCGGGGAACTCCACGGAACTATGGCTACACCTTC
>NA|TRBJ2-4|TRBV5-1|NA
CASSLASGLAKNIQYF
TGCGCCAGCAGCTTGGCCTCAGGTCTGGCCAAAAACATTCAGTACTTC
>once|TRBJ1-2|TRBV28|TRBD1
CASKTGTANYGYTF
TGTGCCAGCAAAACCGGGACAGCTAACTATGGCTACACCTTC
>NA|TRBJ2-6|TRBV15|NA
CATSRDVAASGANVLTF
TGTGCCACCAGCAGAGATGTGGCGGCCTCTGGGGCCAACGTCCTGACTTTC
>NA|TRBJ2-3|TRBV29-1|TRBD1
CSAEDRGRDTQYF
TGCAGCGCCGAGGACAGGGGCCGAGATACGCAGTATTTT
>NA|TRBJ2-5|TRBV18|NA
CASSPNQETQYF
TGTGCCAGCTCACCCAACCAAGAGACCCAGTACTTC
>NA|TRBJ2-1|TRBV14|TRBD1
CASSQYIGDRNNEQFF
TGTGCCAGCAGCCAATATATCGGGGACAGGAACAATGAGCAGTTCTTC
>NA|TRBJ1-4|TRBV4-1|TRBD1
CASKDRTNEKLFF
TGCGCCAGCAAGGACAGGACTAATGAAAAACTGTTTTTT
>NA|TRBJ2-1|TRBV9|TRBD2
CASSQTGLAGGITYNEQFF
TGTGCCAGCAGCCAAACGGGACTAGCGGGAGGGATTACCTACAATGAGCAGTTCTTC
>NA|TRBJ1-1|TRBV9|NA
CASSVGGPSEAFF
TGTGCCAGCAGCGTAGGGGGCCCAAGCGAAGCTTTCTTT
>once|TRBJ2-1|TRBV5-4|TRBD2
CASSWTSGTISSYNEQFF
TGTGCCAGCAGCTGGACTAGCGGGACCATAAGCTCCTACAATGAGCAGTTCTTC
>NA|TRBJ2-7|TRBV28|NA
CASSLNRAEQYF
TGTGCCAGCAGTCTCAACAGGGCCGAGCAGTACTTC
>NA|TRBJ1-5|TRBV5-1|TRBD1
CASSWGTGLNQPQHF
TGCGCCAGCAGCTGGGGGACAGGCCTGAATCAGCCCCAGCATTTT
>NA|TRBJ2-5|TRBV18|NA
CASSPGLAQRETQYF
TGTGCCAGCTCACCAGGCCTAGCGCAGAGGGAGACCCAGTACTTC
>NA|TRBJ2-7|TRBV7-9|TRBD2
CASSLGLAGVEQYF
TGTGCCAGCAGCTTAGGCCTAGCGGGAGTTGAGCAGTACTTC
>NA|TRBJ1-6|TRBV9|TRBD1
CASSAQDRVNSPLHF
TGTGCCAGCAGCGCCCAGGACAGGGTCAATTCACCCCTCCACTTT
>NA|TRBJ1-2|TRBV5-4|TRBD1
CASSGAGGYGYTF
TGTGCCAGCAGCGGCGCAGGGGGCTATGGCTACACCTTC
>NA|TRBJ2-3|TRBV15|TRBD2
CATSSWTSGFSTDTQYF
TGTGCCACCAGCAGTTGGACTAGCGGTTTTAGCACAGATACGCAGTATTTT
>NA|TRBJ2-1|TRBV6-1|NA
CASTPLAIPQFF
TGTGCCAGCACTCCCCTAGCTATCCCGCAGTTCTTC
>NA|TRBJ1-2|TRBV6-5|NA
CASSYSTGSGYTF
TGTGCCAGCAGTTACTCGACAGGTTCTGGCTACACCTTC
>NA|TRBJ2-3|TRBV19|NA
CASSLLQTSTDTQYF
TGTGCCAGTAGTTTGCTACAGACGAGCACAGATACGCAGTATTTT
>NA|TRBJ2-3|TRBV5-1|TRBD2
CASSLAEAGWGTDTQYF
TGCGCCAGCAGCTTGGCCGAAGCGGGATGGGGCACAGATACGCAGTATTTT
>once|TRBJ1-1|TRBV6-1|NA
CASPRGAVNTEAFF
TGTGCCAGCCCACGGGGGGCGGTTAACACTGAAGCTTTCTTT
>NA|TRBJ1-6|TRBV28|TRBD1
CASSSRQGTHNSPLHF
TGTGCCAGCAGTTCTAGACAGGGAACCCATAATTCACCCCTCCACTTT
>once|TRBJ2-5|TRBV29-1|TRBD2
CSVLAGSQETQYF
TGCAGCGTCCTAGCGGGATCGCAAGAGACCCAGTACTTC
>few|TRBJ1-3|TRBV6-1|NA
CASSAPGQMWDTIYF
TGTGCCAGCAGTGCCCCGGGACAAATGTGGGACACCATATATTTT
>NA|TRBJ1-5|TRBV5-6|NA
CASSLTGLEQDQPQHF
TGTGCCAGCAGCTTGACAGGTCTGGAGCAAGATCAGCCCCAGCATTTT
>NA|TRBJ2-1|TRBV7-2|NA
CASNLNVRTYNEQFF
TGTGCCAGCAACCTTAATGTCAGGACCTACAATGAGCAGTTCTTC
>NA|TRBJ2-7|TRBV7-9|TRBD2
CASSPRTSAASYEQYF
TGTGCCAGCAGCCCACGGACTAGCGCAGCATCCTACGAGCAGTACTTC
>NA|TRBJ2-7|TRBV13|NA
CASSLIATGVQYF
TGTGCCAGCAGCTTAATAGCAACGGGGGTACAGTACTTC
>few|TRBJ2-7|TRBV27|TRBD1
CASSHGTGGYEQYF
TGTGCCAGCAGCCATGGGACAGGGGGCTACGAGCAGTACTTC
>NA|TRBJ1-5|TRBV28|TRBD1
CASSLSLGTDTNQPQHF
TGTGCCAGCAGTTTAAGTCTGGGGACAGACACCAATCAGCCCCAGCATTTT
>NA|TRBJ2-1|TRBV7-9|NA
CASSRKTGPYNEQFF
TGTGCCAGCAGTAGGAAGACAGGACCCTACAATGAGCAGTTCTTC